This TCR beta chain came from a study of blood T cell repertoires in COVID-19. Study-wide context: Some COVID-19 samples were acute and others convalescent; all came from the United States, Italy and Spain. T cells, B-cell-depleted T cells, or PBMCs supplied cDNA or gDNA.

In the authors' methods: Nucleated cell counts were estimated from reference gene primer amplification. Assay: immunoSEQ multiplex PCR; the TCRdb copy retains only in-frame clones and omits some. D and trimming were read from the DNA, whereas the V and J calls and clone size are those reported in that table. This sample has about 98,000 clones, with over 70% found just once. Germline V CDR1 and CDR2: LGHNA, YSLEER. Losses at the gene ends were 0 bases for V and 2 bases for J; bases not matched to a gene: 6. There are 16 residues in the CDR3. The clonotype originates from a man aged 55 to 70 with acute or convalescent COVID-19. Sample: peripheral blood. The V call is TRBV4-3, the J call TRBJ2-5; TRBD1 aligns across 7 bases. The CDR3 loop is CASSQDLTGRQETQYF. CDR3 DNA: TGCGCCAGCAGCCAAGATCTGACAGGGCGGCAAGAGACCCAGTACTTC.